This TCR beta chain was observed in a study of T cell responses to AZD1222 COVID-19 vaccine. Study-level points and caveats: Clonal diversity was possibly underestimated, and white British individuals and females predominated among donors.

Clones were sequenced by immunoSEQ multiplex PCR, and TCRdb holds only the in-frame ones, with some missing. The table includes 44,000 or so clones, about 82% detected once. In the case of this clone: Its specificity is not known.

Specimen: peripheral blood, collected 28 days after the second dose of the MenACWY control vaccine. The clonotype comes from an adult who received the MenACWY meningococcal vaccine as a control.

CDR3 region: CASSYNPYSNQPQHF. The CDR3 DNA reads TGTGCCAGCAGTTACAACCCTTATAGCAATCAGCCCCAGCATTTT. This chain connects TRBV6-6 to TRBJ1-5; D ambiguous. The CDR3 has 15 amino acids. Germline lookup yields CDR1 MNHNY and CDR2 SVGAGI (reference sequence). With 2 bases removed from V and 0 bases from J, the gap between germline ends came to 8 bases.